These 5 T cell receptor beta chains came from one sample sequenced in a study of graft-versus-host responses after intestinal transplantation. Sequencing used immunoSEQ multiplex PCR; TCRdb keeps in-frame clones, though not all of them. Of approximately 58,000 clones listed, around 90% are singletons. Material: PBMCs, obtained 26 days after transplant. The receptor source for this set is a human patient who received an intestinal transplant, so some T cells may come from the graft donor.

This chain uses TRBV28 with TRBJ1-2; D is uncertain. Deletions cut 5 bases from V and 8 bases from J, with 18 bases between. The CDR3 totals 14 residues. CDR1 is MDHEN and CDR2 is SYDVKM in the germline V gene. The CDR3 DNA reads TGTGCCAGCAGTGCCCCCGGACCCGCGGGAGGCTACACCTTC. It is translated as CASSAPGPAGGYTF.

This clone has a handful of counts. The CDR3 region has the DNA TGTGCCAGCAGTTTATCGTGGCAGGGGGCTGTGGTAGCCCAGTACTTC. Encoded protein: CASSLSWQGAVVAQYF. This chain joins TRBV27 and TRBJ2-5; 8 nucleotides match TRBD1. J gave up 9 bases and V 0 bases, and 12 bases lay outside the gene matches. This CDR3 has 16 residues. Germline lookup yields CDR1 MNHEY and CDR2 SMNVEV (reference sequence).

The genes are TRBV5-6 and TRBJ1-5; D might be TRBD1 (6 bases). The CDR3 contains 15 residues. The germline V gene has CDR1 SGHDT and CDR2 YYEEEE. Trimming left V 5 bases short and J 2 bases short, with 14 bases between. The CDR3 nucleotides read TGTGCCAGCAGTTTACAGGGTTTGGGCAATCAGCCCCAGCATTTT. It encodes CASSLQGLGNQPQHF.

This clone was picked up a small number of times. This chain connects TRBV6-1 to TRBJ1-1, with D tentatively TRBD1 (5 bases). This CDR3 has 12 amino acids. The germline gives CDR1 MNHNS, CDR2 SASEGT. The V end was cut by 5 bases, the J end by 2 bases, with 6 bases between. The CDR3 bases are TGTGCCAGCAGTCAGGGAAACACTGAAGCTTTCTTT. This codes for CASSQGNTEAFF.

V usage is TRBV7-2 and J usage is TRBJ2-2; 7 bases agree with TRBD2. The germline V gene encodes CDR1 SGHTA and CDR2 FQGNSA. With 5 bases clipped from V and 1 base from J, the junction kept 7 bases outside the gene matches. The CDR3 is 16 residues long. This chain's CDR3 is CASSRPPSGNTGELFF. The CDR3 DNA follows: TGTGCCAGCAGCCGCCCCCCTAGCGGGAACACCGGGGAGCTGTTTTTT.